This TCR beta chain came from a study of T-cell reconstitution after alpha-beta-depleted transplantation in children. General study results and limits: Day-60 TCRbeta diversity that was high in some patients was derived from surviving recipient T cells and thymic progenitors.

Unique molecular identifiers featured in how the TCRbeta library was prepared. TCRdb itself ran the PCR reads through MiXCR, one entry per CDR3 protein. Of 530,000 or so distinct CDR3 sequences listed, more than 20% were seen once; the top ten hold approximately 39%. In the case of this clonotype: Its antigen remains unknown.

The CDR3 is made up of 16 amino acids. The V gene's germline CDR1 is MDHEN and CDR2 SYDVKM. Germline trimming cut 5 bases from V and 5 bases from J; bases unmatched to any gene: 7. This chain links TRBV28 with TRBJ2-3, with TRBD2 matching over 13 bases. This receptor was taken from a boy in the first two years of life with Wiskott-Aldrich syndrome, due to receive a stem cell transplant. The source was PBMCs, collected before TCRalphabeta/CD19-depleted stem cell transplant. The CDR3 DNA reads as TGTGCCAGCAGTCCCTCTGGACTAGCGGGAGTAGATACGCAGTATTTT. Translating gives CASSPSGLAGVDTQYF.